Listed below are T cell receptor beta chains from one sample, sequenced in a study of cytomegalovirus exposure and HLA in healthy donors. Here immunoSEQ multiplex PCR was the method, and the copy in TCRdb shows in-frame clones only, minus some. The sample has about 190,000 clones, 60% to 85% seen once. The sample comprised PBMCs. The receptor set was obtained from a woman aged 18-35 years in good health and CMV-seronegative. Both conserved end residues are part of each CDR3. D genes are given only for firm matches. Size is stated for part of the rows, as once, few or many counts, or as a class when the clone is expanded.

v_call,cdr3_length,d_call,j_call,clone_size,cdr3_aa,cdr3_nt
TRBV5-1,16,.,TRBJ2-6,.,CASSLGDFSGANVLTF,TGCGCCAGCAGCTTGGGGGACTTCTCTGGGGCCAACGTCCTGACTTTC
TRBV7-2,12,.,TRBJ2-3,.,CASSPRGSSQYF,TGTGCCAGCAGCCCCCGGGGTAGCTCGCAGTATTTT
TRBV27,17,TRBD1,TRBJ1-5,.,CASSPRDSSYSNQPQHF,TGTGCCAGCAGTCCTCGGGACAGCTCCTATAGCAATCAGCCCCAGCATTTT
TRBV5-8,15,.,TRBJ2-7,.,CASSLEWGRSYEQYF,TGTGCCAGCAGCTTGGAGTGGGGCCGCTCCTACGAGCAGTACTTC
TRBV2,14,.,TRBJ2-3,.,CASTPERVRDTQYF,TGTGCCAGCACTCCGGAGCGGGTGCGAGATACGCAGTATTTT
TRBV27,13,.,TRBJ2-7,few,CASSFRGPYEQYF,TGTGCCAGCAGTTTCAGGGGACCATACGAGCAGTACTTC
TRBV14,12,.,TRBJ1-5,.,CASSRGSQPQHF,TGTGCCAGCAGCCGGGGCTCTCAGCCCCAGCATTTT
TRBV5-1,18,TRBD1,TRBJ1-2,.,CASSLGTGTVSPNYGYTF,TGCGCCAGCAGCTTGGGAACCGGGACAGTATCCCCTAACTATGGCTACACCTTC
TRBV7-2,17,TRBD2,TRBJ2-1,.,CASSSRGTSGRANEQFF,TGTGCCAGCAGCTCCCGTGGGACTAGCGGGAGGGCCAATGAGCAGTTCTTC
TRBV6-5,15,TRBD2,TRBJ2-1,.,CASSIAGGPYNEQFF,TGTGCCAGCAGCATTGCGGGAGGCCCCTACAATGAGCAGTTCTTC
TRBV28,14,TRBD1,TRBJ2-7,.,CASRRTGGAYEQYF,TGTGCCAGCAGACGGACAGGGGGCGCGTACGAGCAGTACTTC
TRBV11-3,17,TRBD1,TRBJ2-1,.,CASSLGTGGGVDNEQFF,TGTGCCAGCAGCTTAGGGACAGGGGGCGGCGTTGACAATGAGCAGTTCTTC
TRBV6-5,15,.,TRBJ1-2,.,CASSRGGKANYGYTF,TGTGCCAGCAGTCGAGGGGGAAAGGCTAACTATGGCTACACCTTC
TRBV27,15,.,TRBJ1-1,few,CASSSHQGLNTEAFF,TGTGCCAGCAGTTCCCACCAGGGATTGAACACTGAAGCTTTCTTT
TRBV30,16,TRBD2,TRBJ2-3,.,CAWSLGLAGAADTQYF,TGTGCCTGGAGCCTGGGACTGGCGGGAGCGGCAGATACGCAGTATTTT
TRBV9,15,.,TRBJ1-4,.,CASSARTDYNEKLFF,TGTGCCAGCAGCGCGCGGACGGACTATAATGAAAAACTGTTTTTT
TRBV27,17,.,TRBJ1-5,.,CASSLVAPGGFNQPQHF,TGTGCCAGCAGTTTAGTCGCCCCCGGTGGTTTTAATCAGCCCCAGCATTTT
TRBV19,13,.,TRBJ1-2,.,CASSGTPWDGYTF,TGTGCCAGTAGCGGGACACCGTGGGATGGCTACACCTTC
TRBV2,14,TRBD2,TRBJ2-1,.,CASRDSGRHNEQFF,TGTGCCAGCAGGGATAGCGGGAGGCACAATGAGCAGTTCTTC
TRBV27,15,TRBD2,TRBJ2-1,many,CASSPTSAKADEQFF,TGTGCCAGCAGCCCGACTAGCGCGAAGGCGGATGAGCAGTTCTTC
TRBV5-6,15,TRBD1,TRBJ2-4,.,CASSSGQGARNIQYF,TGTGCCAGCAGCTCAGGACAGGGGGCGCGTAACATTCAGTACTTC
TRBV6-5,12,.,TRBJ2-7,.,CASTDSNYEQYF,TGTGCCAGCACGGACAGTAACTACGAGCAGTACTTC
TRBV28,15,.,TRBJ1-5,.,CASRAGGRRNQPQHF,TGTGCCAGTAGGGCCGGGGGACGACGCAATCAGCCCCAGCATTTT
TRBV4-1,11,.,TRBJ2-5,.,CASSEWETQYF,TGCGCCAGCAGCGAGTGGGAGACCCAGTACTTC
TRBV2,13,.,TRBJ1-5,.,CASSDSLHQPQHF,TGTGCCAGCAGTGACAGTCTTCATCAGCCCCAGCATTTT
TRBV6-4,16,TRBD2,TRBJ2-1,.,CASSDLRLAGYNEQFF,TGTGCCAGCAGTGACCTCCGACTAGCGGGTTACAATGAGCAGTTCTTC
TRBV6-5,12,.,TRBJ1-1,.,CASSDRNTEAFF,TGTGCCAGCAGTGACAGGAACACTGAAGCTTTCTTT
TRBV18,14,.,TRBJ1-1,.,CASSPPGARTEAFF,TGTGCCAGCTCACCACCTGGGGCGAGGACTGAAGCTTTCTTT
TRBV28,15,.,TRBJ1-6,.,CATLFAGANYSPLHF,TGTGCCACCCTGTTCGCGGGCGCAAATTATTCACCCCTCCACTTT
TRBV6-5,15,TRBD1,TRBJ1-1,.,CASSYSIGGQGEAFF,TGTGCCAGCAGTTACTCGATAGGGGGCCAGGGTGAAGCTTTCTTT
TRBV28,14,TRBD1,TRBJ2-1,.,CASIPTGENNEQFF,TGTGCCAGCATCCCGACAGGGGAGAATAATGAGCAGTTCTTC
TRBV13,14,.,TRBJ1-1,.,CASSERSGSTEAFF,TGTGCCAGCAGCGAAAGGTCAGGGTCCACTGAAGCTTTCTTT
TRBV4-3,14,.,TRBJ1-3,.,CASSPRSAGNTIYF,TGCGCCAGCAGCCCTAGATCTGCCGGGAACACCATATATTTT
TRBV27,14,TRBD2,TRBJ2-7,.,CASSSWTSSDEQYF,TGTGCCAGCAGTTCGTGGACTAGCTCCGACGAGCAGTACTTC
TRBV5-6,16,TRBD2,TRBJ2-3,few,CASSLSLAGASDTQYF,TGTGCCAGCAGCTTGTCCCTAGCGGGAGCATCGGATACGCAGTATTTT
TRBV18,13,.,TRBJ2-5,.,CASSLTVQETQYF,TGTGCCAGCTCACTCACAGTCCAAGAGACCCAGTACTTC
TRBV9,13,TRBD1,TRBJ1-5,.,CASSVQGSQPQHF,TGTGCCAGCAGTGTACAGGGGAGTCAGCCCCAGCATTTT
TRBV14,16,TRBD1,TRBJ2-3,.,CASSHRGQGVADTQYF,TGTGCCAGCAGCCATCGGGGACAGGGGGTAGCAGATACGCAGTATTTT
TRBV19,14,TRBD2,TRBJ2-1,.,CASTLSGGYNEQFF,TGTGCCAGTACTCTTAGCGGGGGGTACAATGAGCAGTTCTTC
TRBV29-1,14,.,TRBJ1-1,.,CSGEWRFGNTEAFF,TGCAGCGGTGAATGGAGGTTCGGCAACACTGAAGCTTTCTTT
TRBV11-2,14,.,TRBJ1-6,.,CASSRHALNSPLHF,TGTGCCAGCAGCAGACATGCACTTAATTCACCCCTCCACTTT
TRBV6-5,15,TRBD1,TRBJ1-1,.,CASSTGQVLNTEAFF,TGTGCCAGCAGTACCGGACAGGTCCTGAACACTGAAGCTTTCTTT
TRBV9,13,.,TRBJ2-1,.,CASSPWSGNSAFF,TGTGCCAGCAGCCCCTGGTCCGGGAACTCCGCGTTCTTC
TRBV2,13,TRBD1,TRBJ1-4,.,CASNDRAGEKLFF,TGTGCCAGCAACGACAGGGCGGGTGAAAAACTGTTTTTT
TRBV9,15,.,TRBJ1-2,.,CASSVDVAENYGYTF,TGTGCCAGCAGCGTAGATGTGGCAGAAAACTATGGCTACACCTTC
TRBV28,13,.,TRBJ1-2,once,CASSIETAYGYTF,TGTGCCAGCAGTATAGAGACAGCCTATGGCTACACCTTC
TRBV4-1,18,TRBD2,TRBJ2-1,.,CASSQDPSRGGGHNEQFF,TGCGCCAGCAGCCAAGATCCCTCCAGGGGCGGGGGGCACAATGAGCAGTTCTTC
TRBV6-1,15,.,TRBJ2-1,.,CASSESALAYNEQFF,TGTGCCAGCAGTGAATCAGCCTTAGCATACAATGAGCAGTTCTTC
TRBV18,16,TRBD1,TRBJ2-1,.,CVSSPFNSGQGDEQFF,TGTGTCAGCTCACCCTTCAACTCAGGACAGGGGGATGAGCAGTTCTTC
TRBV6-1,14,TRBD1,TRBJ1-6,.,CASSPTGIPSPLHF,TGTGCCAGCAGTCCGACAGGGATTCCTTCACCCCTCCACTTT
TRBV7-2,14,.,TRBJ1-5,once,CASSWTNSNQPQHF,TGTGCCAGCAGCTGGACTAATAGCAATCAGCCCCAGCATTTT
TRBV28,16,TRBD1,TRBJ1-2,.,CASSVLGTVANYGYTF,TGTGCCAGCAGCGTGCTGGGGACAGTTGCTAACTATGGCTACACCTTC
TRBV7-9,16,TRBD2,TRBJ2-7,.,CASTLLTSGGSYEQYF,TGTGCCAGCACCCTCCTCACTAGCGGGGGAAGCTACGAGCAGTACTTC